The 21 T cell receptor beta chains below were found in one sample sequenced in a study of T-cell reconstitution after alpha-beta-depleted transplantation in children. A TCRbeta library incorporating unique molecular identifiers was prepared. One entry per CDR3 protein, called by TCRdb with MiXCR from the PCR reads. The sample yields hundreds of thousands of distinct CDR3 sequences, approximately 12% seen once. Here the sequenced sample was PBMCs from the stem cell graft donor, taken from the stem cell graft. The receptor set was obtained from a human donor who donated a stem cell graft to a child with acute lymphoblastic leukemia.

This clonotype was seen ten or more times. The CDR3 loop reads CASSRLGVSQYF. CDR3 bases: TGTGCCAGCAGTCGCTTGGGGGTCTCGCAGTATTTT. The chain employs TRBV28 and TRBJ2-3; D tentatively fits TRBD1 or TRBD2 (5 bases each). Germline CDR1 is MDHEN and CDR2 is SYDVKM. V gave up 5 bases and J gave up 10 bases, with 13 bases separating them. CDR3 length equals 12 residues.

The chain recombines TRBV18 with TRBJ1-1; 7 bases match TRBD1. Germline-derived CDR1 and CDR2 are KGHSH and LQKENI. CDR3 length equals 15 residues. V shed 6 bases and J 1 base; nucleotides not matched to a gene: 8. In nucleotides, the CDR3 is TGTGCCAGCTCGCCCGACAGGGCGGGGAACACTGAAGCTTTCTTT. Translation: CASSPDRAGNTEAFF.

This clonotype has a count of ten or more. V usage is TRBV28 and J usage is TRBJ2-3; perhaps D is TRBD1 or TRBD2 (5 bases each). Germline CDR1 MDHEN, CDR2 SYDVKM. This CDR3 is built from 16 residues. Trimming cost V 7 bases and J 6 bases, with 23 bases left between them. CDR3: CASTRVGTEAQDTQYF. DNA for the CDR3: TGTGCCAGCACTCGGGTTGGGACCGAAGCCCAGGATACGCAGTATTTT.

This clonotype was recorded many times. The V gene is TRBV18, the J gene TRBJ1-1; D is ambiguous. Deletions cut 6 bases from V and 4 bases from J, with 9 bases between. This CDR3 is 12 amino acids long. Per germline, CDR1 KGHSH and CDR2 LQKENI. In DNA, the CDR3 is TGTGCCAGCTCCCGCGGACCCACTGAAGCTTTCTTT. It translates to CASSRGPTEAFF.

This clonotype was counted ten times or more. V gene TRBV27 combines with J gene TRBJ2-6; D is unclear. Germline V gene sequence: CDR1 MNHEY, CDR2 SMNVEV (reference sequence). Between the trimmed V and J ends, which lost 6 bases and 3 bases, there was a span of 3 bases. This CDR3 has 12 residues. Here the CDR3 DNA reads TGTGCCAGCAGAGGTGGGGCCAACGTCCTGACTTTC. Translation gives CASRGGANVLTF.

This clonotype was counted ten times or more. This chain uses TRBV20-1 with TRBJ1-4; D gene ambiguous. The germline V gene encodes CDR1 DFQATT and CDR2 SNEGSKA (reference sequence). Trimming took 6 bases from V and 7 from J, leaving 18 bases between them. This CDR3 has 14 amino acids. The CDR3, as DNA: TGCAGTGCCCTAGGACCGGGTCAAAGTGAAAAACTGTTTTTT. Amino acid sequence: CSALGPGQSEKLFF.

This clonotype was observed at least ten times. The chain has TRBV5-6 and TRBJ2-4; no clear D. Germline V gene lookup returns CDR1 SGHDT and CDR2 YYEEEE. CDR3 size: 14 residues. V lost 1 base to trimming and J lost 6 bases, with 11 bases between them. The CDR3 DNA is TGTGCCAGCAGCTTGTATGGGTCAGGAAACATTCAGTACTTC. Its protein is CASSLYGSGNIQYF. Full variable domain (outside the CDR3, taken from reference TRBV5-6 and TRBJ2-4): DAGVTQSPTHLIKTRGQQVTLRCSPKSGHDTVSWYQQALGQGPQFIFQYYEEEERQRGNFPDRFSGHQFPNYSSELNVNALLLGDSALYLCASSLYGSGNIQYFGAGTRLSVL.

This clonotype was seen a handful of times. The CDR3 nucleotides are TGTGCCAGCAGCTTCCTTGGGGACATGAACACTGAAGCTTTCTTT. It specifies CASSFLGDMNTEAFF. The V and J genes are TRBV7-2 and TRBJ1-1; perhaps TRBD1 as D (6 bases). Germline values: CDR1 SGHTA, CDR2 FQGNSA. V was trimmed by 3 bases and J by 0 bases, leaving 11 bases between them. The CDR3 totals 15 residues. Combining the CDR3 with reference TRBV7-2 and TRBJ1-1 gives the whole variable domain GAGVSQSPSNKVTEKGKDVELRCDPISGHTALYWYRQSLGQGLEFLIYFQGNSAPDKSGLPSDRFSAERTGGSVSTLTIQRTQQEDSAVYLCASSFLGDMNTEAFFGQGTRLTVV.

This clonotype was seen ten or more times. CDR3: CSHRNRDTTEAFF. The CDR3 bases are TGCAGTCATCGGAACAGAGACACAACTGAAGCTTTCTTT. The rearrangement uses TRBV29-1 and TRBJ1-1; D is unclear. Germline lookup yields CDR1 SQVTM and CDR2 ANQGSEA. CDR3 size: 13 residues.

This clonotype was detected many times. The rearrangement joins TRBV7-9 to TRBJ1-5, with 8 bases identical to TRBD1. Trimming at V came to 3 bases and at J to 5 bases, leaving 6 bases not matched to a gene. The CDR3 is 15 amino acids. CDR1 and CDR2 (germline): SEHNR, FQNEAQ (reference sequence). Here the CDR3 reads CASSLDRDLDQPQHF. The CDR3 coding sequence is TGTGCCAGCAGCTTGGACAGGGACTTGGATCAGCCCCAGCATTTT.

The genes are TRBV6-2 or TRBV6-3 and TRBJ2-7, with 9 positions matching TRBD2. V shed 8 bases, J shed 5 bases, and the junction held 1 base outside the gene matches. The CDR3 length is 11 residues. The V gene's germline CDR1 is MNHEY and CDR2 SVGEGT. CDR3 sequence reads: CASGLANEQYF. In DNA form, the CDR3 reads TGTGCCAGCGGACTAGCGAACGAGCAGTACTTC.

This clonotype was seen many times. The chain joins TRBV12-3 or TRBV12-4 to TRBJ1-5, with TRBD1 matching 11 bases. The length of the CDR3 is 17 residues. V was clipped by 5 bases and J by 5 bases; unmatched bases: 11. The CDR3 region has the DNA TGTGCCAGCAGTATAAACGTCGGGACAGGGGGACATCAGCCCCAGCATTTT. This sequence encodes CASSINVGTGGHQPQHF.

The chain joins TRBV28 to TRBJ2-1; 11 bases align to TRBD2. Trimming took 1 base from V and 2 from J; bases not matched to a gene: 7. Germline V CDR1 and CDR2: MDHEN, SYDVKM. CDR3 size: 18 residues. CDR3 residues: CASSLSPLAGEAYNEQFF. The CDR3 region has the DNA TGTGCCAGCAGTTTATCCCCACTAGCGGGGGAAGCCTACAATGAGCAGTTCTTC.

The sample holds a few counts of this clonotype. J is TRBJ1-3 and V is TRBV20-1; D remains unclear. Germline V gives CDR1 DFQATT, CDR2 SNEGSKA (reference sequence). V lost 7 bases, J lost 3 bases, and 7 bases lay in between. The CDR3 spans 11 residues. CDR3 coding DNA: TGCAGTGTAGGTGTTGGAAACACCATATATTTT. It translates to CSVGVGNTIYF.

Many counts were recorded for this clonotype. V usage is TRBV12-3 or TRBV12-4 and J usage is TRBJ1-4; D is unresolved. Trimming removed 3 bases at V and 7 bases at J, with 9 bases between. The CDR3 is 13 residues long. This CDR3 reads CASSFARREKLFF. For the CDR3, the DNA is TGTGCCAGCAGTTTTGCCAGACGTGAAAAACTGTTTTTT.

This clonotype appeared many times. The chain uses TRBV9 and TRBJ1-2, with 7 positions matching TRBD1. The CDR3 extends over 14 amino acids. V was pared by 3 bases and J by 2 bases, with 4 bases of the junction left unmatched. CDR1 and CDR2 (germline): SGDLS, YYNGEE. The CDR3 region has the DNA TGTGCCAGCAGCGAAGAGACAGGGAACTATGGCTACACCTTC. This codes for CASSEETGNYGYTF.

This clonotype was observed many times. The chain is built from TRBV16 and TRBJ2-1; D ambiguous. Germline CDR1 and CDR2: KGHSY and FQNENV. Trimming shortened V by 1 base and J by 2 bases, and 15 bases separated the two germline ends. This CDR3 has 17 amino acids. The CDR3 is CASSQLTQHLTYNEQFF. The CDR3 DNA reads as TGTGCCAGCAGCCAATTGACTCAGCATCTAACCTACAATGAGCAGTTCTTC.

The table lists this clonotype with many counts. The V call is TRBV12-3 or TRBV12-4, the J call TRBJ1-5; TRBD1 is a possible D gene (6 bases). The CDR3 is made up of 14 amino acids. The germline V and J ends were trimmed by 6 bases and 4 bases, with 13 bases remaining between them. Written as DNA, the CDR3 is TGTGCCAGCAGCATACAGGGAGATAATCAGCCCCAGCATTTT. Its protein is CASSIQGDNQPQHF.

This clonotype was detected many times. J is TRBJ2-2 and V is TRBV24-1; no clear D. V was shortened by 1 base and J by 6 bases, with 8 bases between the two germline ends. This CDR3 is 14 amino acids long. Germline loops: CDR1 KGHDR, CDR2 SFDVKD. DNA of the CDR3: TGTGCCACCAGTGATTTAGGTCAGGCCGGGGAGCTGTTTTTT. This sequence encodes CATSDLGQAGELFF.

This clonotype was recorded at least ten times. The gene calls are TRBV3-1 and TRBJ1-2; D gene ambiguous. The CDR3 totals 15 residues. Germline V gene lookup returns CDR1 LGHDT and CDR2 YNNKEL (reference sequence). Trimming cost V 4 bases and J 8 bases, with 20 bases left between them. The CDR3 spells CASSLSRPGVTGYTF. The CDR3 coding sequence is TGTGCCAGCAGCCTCTCTCGGCCGGGAGTGACGGGCTACACCTTC.

This clonotype was seen a handful of times. This sequence joins TRBV3-1 and TRBJ2-2; no firm D call. The V end was cut by 2 bases, the J end by 4 bases, with 11 bases between. Germline V gives CDR1 LGHDT, CDR2 YNNKEL (reference sequence). The CDR3 contains 15 residues. This chain's CDR3 is CASSQKGISTGELFF. CDR3 DNA: TGTGCCAGCAGCCAAAAAGGGATCTCCACCGGGGAGCTGTTTTTT.